The clone carrying this T cell receptor (beta chain) was detected many times. Its antigen is undetermined. Researchers took RNA transcripts and amplified the TCR beta CDR3 regions from them. During a first-round RT-PCR of the TCR CDR3, the HTBI primer set was used. TCRdb reanalysed the multiplex PCR reads using MiXCR and keeps one entry per CDR3 protein. This table holds more than 350,000 distinct CDR3 sequences, about 15% found once. These data originate in a study of T cells in Graves' hyperthyroidism and ophthalmopathy. Overall study results and limits: The model's output predicted ophthalmopathy at a median of roughly seven months prior to onset. Blood also carried most thyroid clonotypes expanded above 0.001. A model of 13 V-J features distinguished ophthalmopathy from stable hyperthyroidism.

V gave up 0 bases and J gave up 8 bases, with 20 bases separating them. Germline V lookup: CDR1 MNHNS, CDR2 SASEGT. CDR3 size: 17 residues. Exclusions: uncontrolled infection, other autoimmune disease, pregnancy, lactation. This rearrangement joins TRBV6-1 to TRBJ2-1; maybe TRBD1 (7 bases). This clonotype originated in a woman in her thirties with Graves' hyperthyroidism that later progressed to Graves' ophthalmopathy. Sequences were obtained from blood. The CDR3, as DNA: TGTGCCAGCAGTGAAGCGCTAGGCAGGGGGGATACCTATGAGCAGTTCTTC. Translated, it gives CASSEALGRGDTYEQFF.